This TCR beta chain stems from a study of high-grade serous ovarian cancer treatment subgroups. About the research overall: Each sample yielded on average around 7,000 unique TCR beta rearrangements from about 15,000 reads.

For this clone: Its antigen is undetermined.

Germline values: CDR1 SGHTA, CDR2 FQGNSA. The length of the CDR3 is 12 residues. Tumor samples were taken before definitive surgery or chemotherapy. Study-wide findings and caveats: Tumors within one patient showed repertoire similarity of about 0.11 to 0.85. Higher neoantigen levels went with greater TCR clonal relatedness. CDR1 and CDR2 were left unanalyzed; analyses focused on CDR3.

Method: immunoSEQ multiplex PCR; TCRdb's copy keeps in-frame clones and lacks some. In the table there are about 4,000 clones, around 65% of which are singletons. This clonotype was obtained from a human donor with high-grade serous ovarian cancer. J is TRBJ2-5 and V is TRBV7-2; D is undetermined. The better agreement between TRBJ2-7 and the DNA end casts doubt on the J call. The sequenced material came from tumor tissue. The CDR3 spells CASSLGRYEQYF. CDR3 sequence (DNA): TGTGCCAGCAGCCTCGGAAGGTACGAGCAGTACTTC.